This TCR beta chain comes out of a study of blood T cell repertoires in COVID-19. J gave up 5 bases and V 4 bases, and 6 bases lay outside the gene matches. In germline, CDR1 is WNHNN, CDR2 SYGVQD (reference sequence). The CDR3 has 15 residues. TCRdb's table, derived via immunoSEQ multiplex PCR, lists solely in-frame clones and lacks some. The sample includes some 300,000 clones, 75% to 90% of them seen just once. The genes are TRBV10-1 and TRBJ2-5, with 11 bases fitting TRBD2. Sample: peripheral blood. The sequence was collected from a woman in her forties or fifties with COVID-19, enrolled during active disease. For the CDR3, the DNA is TGCGCCAGCAGTGCAACTAGCGGGAGTTGGGAGACCCAGTACTTC. This translates into CASSATSGSWETQYF.